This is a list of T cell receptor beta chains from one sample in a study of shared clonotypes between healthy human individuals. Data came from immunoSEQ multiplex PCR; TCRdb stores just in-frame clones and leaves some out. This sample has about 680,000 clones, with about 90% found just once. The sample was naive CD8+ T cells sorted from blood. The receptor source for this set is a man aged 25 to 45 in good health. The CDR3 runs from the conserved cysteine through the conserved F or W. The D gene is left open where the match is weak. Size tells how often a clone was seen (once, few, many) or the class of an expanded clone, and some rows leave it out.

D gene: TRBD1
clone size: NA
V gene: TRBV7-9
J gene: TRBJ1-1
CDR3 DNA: TGTGCCAGCAGCAACGCTCGGCGACAGGGAGGTAGGGCTGAAGCTTTCTTT
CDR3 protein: CASSNARRQGGRAEAFF

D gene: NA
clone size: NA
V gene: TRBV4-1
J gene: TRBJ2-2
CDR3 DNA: TGCGCCAGCAGCCATATTGTGACAAACACCGGGGAGCTGTTTTTT
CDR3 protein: CASSHIVTNTGELFF

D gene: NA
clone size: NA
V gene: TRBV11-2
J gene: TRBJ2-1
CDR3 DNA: TGTGCCAGCAGCTTAACCCCGGGGGCCAATACCTACAATGAGCAGTTCTTC
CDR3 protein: CASSLTPGANTYNEQFF

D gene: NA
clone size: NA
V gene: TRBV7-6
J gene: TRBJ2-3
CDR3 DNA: TGTGCCAGCAGCCCGGCCACAGATACGCAGTATTTT
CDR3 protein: CASSPATDTQYF

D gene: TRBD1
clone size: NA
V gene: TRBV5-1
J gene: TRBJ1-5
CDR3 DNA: TGCGCCAGCAGCTTGGGGCCGGGACAGAAAAATCAGCCCCAGCATTTT
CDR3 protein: CASSLGPGQKNQPQHF

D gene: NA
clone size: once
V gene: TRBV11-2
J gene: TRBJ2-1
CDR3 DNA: TGTGCCAGCAGCTTAGGGACCCTCCCCTCCTACAATGAGCAGTTCTTC
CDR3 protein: CASSLGTLPSYNEQFF

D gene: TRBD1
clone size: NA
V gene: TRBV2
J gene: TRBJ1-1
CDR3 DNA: TGTGCCACCGACAGGGAAAAAGGCCCTGAAGCTTTCTTT
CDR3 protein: CATDREKGPEAFF

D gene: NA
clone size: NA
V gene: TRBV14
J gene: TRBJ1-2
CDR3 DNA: TGTGCCAGCAGCGAGGGGCCCGTGCAGCACTATGGCTACACCTTC
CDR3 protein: CASSEGPVQHYGYTF

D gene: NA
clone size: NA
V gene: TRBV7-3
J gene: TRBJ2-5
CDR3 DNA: TGTGCCAGCAGCAAAGGCGGCCAAGAGACCCAGTACTTC
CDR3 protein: CASSKGGQETQYF

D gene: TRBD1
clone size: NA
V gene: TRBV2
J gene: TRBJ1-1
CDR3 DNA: TGTGCCAGCATTCCAGGGGGCGAAGAAGCTTTCTTT
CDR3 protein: CASIPGGEEAFF

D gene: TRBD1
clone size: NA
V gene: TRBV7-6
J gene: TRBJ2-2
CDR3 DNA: TGTGCCAGCAGCCCCTCACGGGACAGGGGGCGCGGGGAGCTGTTTTTT
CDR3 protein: CASSPSRDRGRGELFF

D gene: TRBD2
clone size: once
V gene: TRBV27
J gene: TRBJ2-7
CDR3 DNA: TGTGCCAGCAAAATACTAGCGGAGCGCTCCGAGCAGTACTTC
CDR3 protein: CASKILAERSEQYF

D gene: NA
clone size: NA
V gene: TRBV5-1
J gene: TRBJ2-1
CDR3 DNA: TGCGCCAGCAGCTTGGAAATAGACGATGAGCAGTTCTTC
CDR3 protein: CASSLEIDDEQFF

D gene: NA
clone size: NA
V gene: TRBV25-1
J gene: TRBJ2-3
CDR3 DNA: TGTGCCAGCAGTGAATTTGACATGGTAGTAGATACGCAGTATTTT
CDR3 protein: CASSEFDMVVDTQYF